This is a list of T cell receptor beta chains from one sample in a study of shared clonotypes between healthy human individuals. Profiled with immunoSEQ multiplex PCR; TCRdb holds only in-frame clones, not every one. This table has roughly 2,300,000 clones, less than 95% appearing once. The sequenced material came from naive CD4+ T cells from PBMCs. These receptors all come from a man aged 18-30 years in good health. Some clones in this sample may be carry-over from other donors' samples. Each CDR3 is given with its conserved first and last residue.

v_gene	j_gene	CDR3aa
TRBV7-2	TRBJ2-2	CASSSHGRGTGELFF
TRBV4-1	TRBJ2-3	CASSETGTSGRTDTQYF
TRBV9	TRBJ2-1	CASSVARGAYNEQFF
TRBV7-3	TRBJ2-7	CASSLKAGSAYEQYF
TRBV6-1	TRBJ2-3	CASSEPSDRGLLADTQYF
TRBV18	TRBJ2-7	CASSPAGYPLEQYF
TRBV7-9	TRBJ2-5	CASSPHPLRIRETQYF
TRBV9	TRBJ2-1	CASSLQRSYNEQFF
TRBV29-1	TRBJ2-7	CSVRPGSPTYEQYF
TRBV5-1	TRBJ2-1	CASSLALGSYNEQFF
TRBV7-6	TRBJ2-5	CASSLEGAETQYF
TRBV7-3	TRBJ2-3	CASSSNHVRTDTQYF
TRBV29-1	TRBJ2-2	CSVGGLAGGRTGELFF
TRBV6-5	TRBJ2-5	CASSYLRPTPGETQYF
TRBV5-1	TRBJ2-1	CASGLAPIYNEQFF
TRBV19	TRBJ1-1	CASSIAPAIERTEAFF